Shown below are 17 T cell receptor beta chains from a single sample sequenced in a study of post-analysis software for immune sequencing data. Study-level points and caveats: Controls had lower frequencies than patients of roughly five TRBV segments, which included TRBV5-6, TRBV5-1 and TRBV20-1.

Their antigens remain unidentified. The authors incorporated unique molecular identifiers into the TCR beta cDNA libraries. From the PCR reads, TCRdb called clonotypes with MiXCR, one entry per CDR3 protein. The table lists around 770,000 distinct CDR3 sequences, roughly 50% of them singletons, with just under 5% in the top ten. The sequenced sample consisted of blood. These receptors were taken from a girl aged 10-17 years with multiple sclerosis.

J is TRBJ2-4 and V is TRBV13; possible D gene TRBD1, 6 bases. The J call may not be correct, given that the DNA end is closer to TRBJ2-7. From germline, CDR1 is PRHDT and CDR2 FYEKMQ (reference sequence). The length of the CDR3 is 16 residues. CDR3 sequence: CASSLGPFRGRDEQYF. The CDR3 nucleotides are TGTGCCAGCAGCTTAGGCCCGTTCAGGGGCCGGGACGAGCAGTACTTC.

This clonotype was counted a single time. J is TRBJ2-1 and V is TRBV5-1; the match to TRBD2 covers 10 bases. The germline V gene has CDR1 SGHRS and CDR2 YFSETQ. Germline trimming cut 1 base from V and 9 bases from J; bases unmatched to any gene: 7. The CDR3 runs to 15 residues. The CDR3 DNA is TGCGCCAGCAGCTTGATCCTAGCGGGAGAGGGTGAGCAGTTCTTC. Translation gives CASSLILAGEGEQFF.

The V call is TRBV5-1, the J call TRBJ2-7; 7 nucleotides align to TRBD1. V lost 0 bases to trimming and J lost 3 bases; unmatched junction nucleotides: 3. This CDR3 region has 14 residues. Per the germline V gene, CDR1 is SGHRS and CDR2 is YFSETQ. CDR3: CASSLGDSFYEQYF. The CDR3 DNA follows: TGCGCCAGCAGCTTGGGGGACAGCTTCTACGAGCAGTACTTC.

V is TRBV15 and J is TRBJ2-2, with D perhaps matching TRBD1 (5 bases). Trimming removed 4 bases from V and 5 bases from J, with 17 bases in between. The CDR3 contains 16 residues. Germline assignment: CDR1 LNHNV and CDR2 YYDKDF (reference sequence). The CDR3 is CATSTGRNRRTGELFF. The CDR3 region has the DNA TGTGCCACCAGCACCGGTAGGAACAGGCGGACCGGGGAGCTGTTTTTT.

This chain uses TRBV20-1 with TRBJ1-5, with TRBD1 matching over 10 bases. With 3 bases clipped from V and 6 bases from J, the junction kept 5 bases outside the gene matches. This CDR3 has 14 amino acids. CDR1 and CDR2 from the germline V gene are DFQATT and SNEGSKA (reference sequence). CDR3 amino acids: CSARAGTGAQPQHF. CDR3 DNA: TGCAGTGCTAGGGCCGGGACAGGGGCTCAGCCCCAGCATTTT.

The DNA for the CDR3 is TGTGCCAGCTCACCAAAGGGCGCGGAGCAGTTCTTC. This translates into CASSPKGAEQFF. This chain links TRBV18 with TRBJ2-1; no reliable D call. Trimming stripped 2 bases from V and 10 bases from J, with 9 bases between. The CDR3 has 12 residues. The germline CDR1 and CDR2 sequences are KGHSH and LQKENI.

The rearrangement uses TRBV12-3 or TRBV12-4 and TRBJ1-2; possible D gene TRBD1, 5 bases. Trimming pared 5 bases from V and 7 bases from J, leaving 26 bases between. This CDR3 spans 17 amino acids. The DNA for the CDR3 is TGTGCCAGCAGTCACCAAGGGGCTACAGGATGGGGCGGTGGCTACACCTTC. The encoded protein is CASSHQGATGWGGGYTF.

This clonotype occurred a few times. The chain has TRBV5-1 and TRBJ1-2; 9 bases agree with TRBD1. J was trimmed by 6 bases and V by 0 bases; bases with no gene match: 12. The CDR3 runs 17 residues. Germline-derived CDR1 and CDR2 are SGHRS and YFSETQ. In nucleotides, the CDR3 is TGCGCCAGCAGCTTGGACAGGGGGCGGATGTACTACGATGGCTACACCTTC. Translation: CASSLDRGRMYYDGYTF.

The rearrangement joins TRBV7-2 to TRBJ2-1; perhaps TRBD2 as D (6 bases). Germline values: CDR1 SGHTA, CDR2 FQGNSA. CDR3 length: 13 amino acids. Trimming cost V 1 base and J 15 bases, with 16 bases left between them. Written as DNA, the CDR3 is TGTGCCAGCAGCTTAGATTATGGAGAGGGAGGGTTCTTC. This sequence encodes CASSLDYGEGGFF.

The V gene is TRBV20-1, the J gene TRBJ2-1; the D gene is possibly TRBD2 (7 bases). This CDR3 is 17 amino acids long. V was shortened by 1 base and J by 3 bases, with 19 bases between the two germline ends. The germline V gene has CDR1 DFQATT and CDR2 SNEGSKA (reference sequence). In DNA, the CDR3 is TGCAGTGCTAGAGGGGGGGGCGGGAGTCGGATCTACAATGAGCAGTTCTTC. Encoded protein: CSARGGGGSRIYNEQFF.

The chain has TRBV20-1 and TRBJ2-3; D gene ambiguous. This CDR3 comprises 14 residues. V shed 3 bases and J shed 0 bases, with 10 bases lying between them. Per germline, CDR1 DFQATT and CDR2 SNEGSKA (reference sequence). CDR3 region: CSASAVTSTDTQYF. The CDR3 DNA follows: TGCAGTGCTAGTGCGGTTACTAGCACAGATACGCAGTATTTT.

This chain links TRBV6-2 or TRBV6-3 with TRBJ2-1; TRBD2 matches 13 bases. Germline V gene data show CDR1 as MNHEY and CDR2 as SVGEGT. Losses at the gene ends were 8 bases for V and 5 bases for J; bases not matched to a gene: 3. The CDR3 spans 14 residues. CDR3 loop: CASGGTSGDNEQFF. The CDR3 bases are TGTGCCAGCGGCGGGACTAGCGGGGACAATGAGCAGTTCTTC.

The gene calls are TRBV15 and TRBJ2-7, with D possibly matching TRBD2 (6 bases). Germline loops: CDR1 LNHNV, CDR2 YYDKDF (reference sequence). The CDR3 runs 13 residues. V lost 3 bases to trimming and J lost 3 bases, with 9 bases between them. The CDR3 region has the DNA TGTGCCACCAGCAGGGGGGGATTCTACGAGCAGTACTTC. Amino acid sequence: CATSRGGFYEQYF.

The chain combines TRBV12-3 or TRBV12-4 with TRBJ2-7; the match to TRBD2 covers 12 bases. Germline trimming cut 3 bases from V and 5 bases from J; bases unmatched to any gene: 8. CDR3 length: 16 amino acids. This CDR3 reads CASSLPTSGSSHEQYF. In DNA form, the CDR3 reads TGTGCCAGCAGTTTGCCGACTAGCGGGAGTTCCCACGAGCAGTACTTC.

The chain uses TRBV6-1 and TRBJ1-2; D gene uncertain. The V gene's germline CDR1 is MNHNS and CDR2 SASEGT. V lost 3 bases to trimming and J lost 4 bases, with 9 bases between them. The CDR3 length is 13 residues. CDR3 bases: TGTGCCAGCAGTGAGGAGGGCCTCTATGGCTACACCTTC. As protein: CASSEEGLYGYTF.

The V and J genes are TRBV7-6 and TRBJ2-3; tentatively, D is TRBD1 (6 bases). Germline loops: CDR1 SGHVS, CDR2 FNYEAQ. This CDR3 contains 16 residues. Trimming pared 1 base from V and 6 bases from J, leaving 17 bases between. Here the CDR3 reads CASSLGQGTPTDTQYF. CDR3 in DNA: TGTGCCAGCAGCTTAGGGCAGGGGACCCCCACGGATACGCAGTATTTT.

There are many counts of this clonotype. This CDR3 is CASSSPGDGYTF. CDR3 bases: TGCGCCAGCAGCTCCCCCGGAGACGGCTACACCTTC. V is TRBV5-1 and J is TRBJ1-2; D gene unclear. V lost 3 bases and J 8 bases, leaving 11 bases between the germline ends. The CDR3 is 12 amino acids. CDR1 and CDR2 from the germline V gene are SGHRS and YFSETQ.